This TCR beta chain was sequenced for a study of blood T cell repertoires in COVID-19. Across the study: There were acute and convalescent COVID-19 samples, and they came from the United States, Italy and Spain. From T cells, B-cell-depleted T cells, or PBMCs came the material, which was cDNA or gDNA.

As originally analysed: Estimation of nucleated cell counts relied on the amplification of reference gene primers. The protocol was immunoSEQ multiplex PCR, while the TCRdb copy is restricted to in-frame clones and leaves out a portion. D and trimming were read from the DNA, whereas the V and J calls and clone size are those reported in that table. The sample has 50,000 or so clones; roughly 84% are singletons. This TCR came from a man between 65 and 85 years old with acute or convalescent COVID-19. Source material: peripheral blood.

The CDR3 is CASSRTLGQETQYF. CDR3 nucleotide sequence: TGTGCCAGCAGCCGGACATTGGGCCAAGAGACCCAGTACTTC. The chain joins TRBV14 to TRBJ2-5; a possible D gene is TRBD1 (5 bases). CDR3 length: 14 amino acids. Germline loops: CDR1 SGHDN, CDR2 FVKESK. V was pared by 4 bases and J by 1 base, with 10 bases between.